This T cell receptor beta chain derives from a study of T cells in tumors after PD-1 blockade. About the research overall: Each patient got pembrolizumab 200 mg every 3 weeks or cemiplimab 350 mg every 2 weeks. Daily vismodegib 150 mg continued in a subset of anti-PD-1-treated patients. Findings and limits, study-wide: Some novel exhausted tumor clones appeared in pre-treatment blood, suggesting peripheral recruitment.

Tumor or blood genomic DNA was sequenced, with inputs of roughly 550 ng to 6,500 ng. A word on this clone: Its cognate antigen is unknown.

Repertoires were generated with immunoSEQ multiplex PCR, while TCRdb's copy carries only in-frame clones and drops some. This sample has roughly 25,000 clones, with roughly four fifths found just once. V lost 2 bases and J 2 bases, leaving 7 bases between the germline ends. CDR1 SGHTA and CDR2 FQGNSA come from the germline V gene. The CDR3 loop spans 15 amino acids. J is TRBJ2-6 and V is TRBV7-2, with D maybe TRBD1 (5 bases). Sequencing used PBMCs, obtained after anti-PD-1 treatment. This clonotype was sampled from a human donor with basal cell carcinoma. CDR3 in DNA: TGTGCCAGCAGCTTAACACAGGCTGGGGCCAACGTCCTGACTTTC. It encodes CASSLTQAGANVLTF.